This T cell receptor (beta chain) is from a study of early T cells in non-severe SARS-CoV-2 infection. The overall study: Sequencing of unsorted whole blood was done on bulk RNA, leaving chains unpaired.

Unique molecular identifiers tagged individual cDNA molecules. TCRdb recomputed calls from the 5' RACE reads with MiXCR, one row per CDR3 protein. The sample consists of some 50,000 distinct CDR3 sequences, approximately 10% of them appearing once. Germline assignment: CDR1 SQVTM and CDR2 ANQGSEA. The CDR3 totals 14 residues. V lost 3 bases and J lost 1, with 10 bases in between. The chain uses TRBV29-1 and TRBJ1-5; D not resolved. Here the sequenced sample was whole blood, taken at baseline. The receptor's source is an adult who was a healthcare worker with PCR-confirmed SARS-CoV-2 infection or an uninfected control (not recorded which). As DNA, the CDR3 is TGCAGCGTTGAGGCCGGGGTGAGCAATCAGCCCCAGCATTTT. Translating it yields CSVEAGVSNQPQHF.